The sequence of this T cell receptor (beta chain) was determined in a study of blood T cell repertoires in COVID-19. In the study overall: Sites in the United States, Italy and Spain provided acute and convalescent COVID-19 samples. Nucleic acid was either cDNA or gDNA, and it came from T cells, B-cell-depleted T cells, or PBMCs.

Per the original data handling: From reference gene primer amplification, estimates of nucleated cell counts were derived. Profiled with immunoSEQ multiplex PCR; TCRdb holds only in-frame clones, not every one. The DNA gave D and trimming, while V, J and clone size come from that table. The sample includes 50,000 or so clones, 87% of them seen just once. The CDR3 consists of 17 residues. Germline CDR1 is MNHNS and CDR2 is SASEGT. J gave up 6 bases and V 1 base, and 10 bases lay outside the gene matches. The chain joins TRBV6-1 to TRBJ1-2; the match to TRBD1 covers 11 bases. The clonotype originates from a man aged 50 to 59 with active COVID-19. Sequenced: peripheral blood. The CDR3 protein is CASSEETGQGGSNGYTF. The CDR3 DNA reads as TGTGCCAGCAGTGAAGAGACGGGACAGGGGGGCAGTAATGGCTACACCTTC.